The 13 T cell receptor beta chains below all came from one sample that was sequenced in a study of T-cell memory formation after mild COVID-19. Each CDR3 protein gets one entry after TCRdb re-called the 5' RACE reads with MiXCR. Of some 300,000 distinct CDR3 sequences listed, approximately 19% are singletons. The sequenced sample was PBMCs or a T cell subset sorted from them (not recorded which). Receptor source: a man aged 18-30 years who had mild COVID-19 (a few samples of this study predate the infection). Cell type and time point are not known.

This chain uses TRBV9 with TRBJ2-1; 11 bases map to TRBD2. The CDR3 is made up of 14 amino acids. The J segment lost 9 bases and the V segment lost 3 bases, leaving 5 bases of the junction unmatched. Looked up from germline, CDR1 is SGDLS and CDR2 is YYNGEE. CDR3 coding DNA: TGTGCCAGCAGCGGTAGCGGGGGGGCGGGTGAGCAGTTCTTC. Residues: CASSGSGGAGEQFF.

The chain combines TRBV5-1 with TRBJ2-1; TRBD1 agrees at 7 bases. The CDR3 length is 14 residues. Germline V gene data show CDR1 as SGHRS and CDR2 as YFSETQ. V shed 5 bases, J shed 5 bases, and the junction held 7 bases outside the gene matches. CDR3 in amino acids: CASRSQGEDNEQFF. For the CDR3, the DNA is TGCGCCAGCAGATCGCAGGGGGAAGACAATGAGCAGTTCTTC.

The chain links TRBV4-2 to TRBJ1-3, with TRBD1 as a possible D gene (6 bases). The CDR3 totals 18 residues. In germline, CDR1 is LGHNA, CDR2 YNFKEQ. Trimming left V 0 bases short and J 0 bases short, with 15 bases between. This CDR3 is CASSQDLGAGYSGNTIYF. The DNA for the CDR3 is TGTGCCAGCAGCCAAGATCTGGGGGCCGGCTACTCTGGAAACACCATATATTTT.

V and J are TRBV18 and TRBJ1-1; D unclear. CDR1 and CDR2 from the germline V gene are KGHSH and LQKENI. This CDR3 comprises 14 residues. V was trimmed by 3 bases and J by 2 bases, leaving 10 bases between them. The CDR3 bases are TGTGCCAGCTCACCTTCACTAGAAAACACTGAAGCTTTCTTT. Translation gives CASSPSLENTEAFF.

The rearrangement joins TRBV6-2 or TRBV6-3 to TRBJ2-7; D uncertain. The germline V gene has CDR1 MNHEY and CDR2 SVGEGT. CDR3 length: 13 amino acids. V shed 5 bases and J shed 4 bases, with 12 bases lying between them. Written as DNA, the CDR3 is TGTGCCAGCAGTCCTTGGCGGTCTTACGAGCAGTACTTC. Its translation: CASSPWRSYEQYF.

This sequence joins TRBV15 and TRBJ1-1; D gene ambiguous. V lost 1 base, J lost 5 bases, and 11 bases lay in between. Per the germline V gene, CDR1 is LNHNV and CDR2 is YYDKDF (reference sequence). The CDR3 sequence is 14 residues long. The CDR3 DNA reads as TGTGCCACCAGCAGAGCCCGATTTGGGACTGAAGCTTTCTTT. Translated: CATSRARFGTEAFF. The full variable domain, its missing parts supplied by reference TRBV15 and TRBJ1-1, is DAMVIQNPRYQVTQFGKPVTLSCSQTLNHNVMYWYQQKSSQAPKLLFHYYDKDFNNEADTPDNFQSRRPNTSFCFLDIRSPGLGDTAMYLCATSRARFGTEAFFGQGTRLTVV.

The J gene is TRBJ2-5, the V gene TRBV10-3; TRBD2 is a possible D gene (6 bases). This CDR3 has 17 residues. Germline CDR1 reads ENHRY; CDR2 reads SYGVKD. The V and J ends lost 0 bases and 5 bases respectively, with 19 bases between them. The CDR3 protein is CAISESHPSWGVETQYF. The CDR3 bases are TGTGCCATCAGTGAGTCGCACCCCTCTTGGGGGGTTGAGACCCAGTACTTC.

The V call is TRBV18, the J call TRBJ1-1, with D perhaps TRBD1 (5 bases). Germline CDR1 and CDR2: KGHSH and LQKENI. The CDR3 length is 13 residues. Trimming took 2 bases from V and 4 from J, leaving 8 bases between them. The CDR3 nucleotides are TGTGCCAGCTCACCAAACGGGGGCACTGAAGCTTTCTTT. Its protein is CASSPNGGTEAFF.

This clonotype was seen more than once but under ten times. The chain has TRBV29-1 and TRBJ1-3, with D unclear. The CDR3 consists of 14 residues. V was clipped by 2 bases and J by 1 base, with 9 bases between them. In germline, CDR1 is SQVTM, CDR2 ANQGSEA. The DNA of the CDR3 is TGCAGCGTTGAATTGGTTTCGTCTGGAAACACCATATATTTT. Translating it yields CSVELVSSGNTIYF.

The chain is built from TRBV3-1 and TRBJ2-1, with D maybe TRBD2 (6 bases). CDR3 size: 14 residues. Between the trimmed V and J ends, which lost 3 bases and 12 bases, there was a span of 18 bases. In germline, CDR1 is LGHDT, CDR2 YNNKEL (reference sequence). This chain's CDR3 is CASSQEGRGLGQFF. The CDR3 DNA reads TGTGCCAGCAGCCAGGAGGGACGAGGGTTAGGGCAGTTCTTC.

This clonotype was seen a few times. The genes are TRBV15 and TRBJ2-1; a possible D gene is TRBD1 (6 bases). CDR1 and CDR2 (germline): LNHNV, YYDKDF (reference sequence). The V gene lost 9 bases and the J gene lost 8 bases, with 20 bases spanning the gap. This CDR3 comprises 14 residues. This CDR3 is CATTDDLGGYEQFF. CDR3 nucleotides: TGTGCCACGACCGATGACCTTGGGGGCTATGAGCAGTTCTTC.

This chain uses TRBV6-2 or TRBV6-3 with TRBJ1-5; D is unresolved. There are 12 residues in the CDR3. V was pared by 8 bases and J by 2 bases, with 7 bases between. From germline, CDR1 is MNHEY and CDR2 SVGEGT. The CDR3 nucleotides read TGTGCCAGCGGGTCGGGCAATCAGCCCCAGCATTTT. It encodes CASGSGNQPQHF.

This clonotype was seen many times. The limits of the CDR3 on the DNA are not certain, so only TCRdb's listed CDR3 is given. This CDR3 is CASSFSWGGGTPFF. V is TRBV5-1 and J is TRBJ2-1; the DNA was not used to check the table's D call, TRBD2. The germline CDR1 and CDR2 sequences are SGHRS and YFSETQ. With termini counted, the CDR3 has 14 amino acids.